The clone carrying this TCR beta chain has a handful of counts. Its antigen remains unknown. This entry belongs to a study of response to subunit inactivated influenza vaccine. Study-wide results and caveats: There was a suggestion from the authors that each seasonal influenza vaccination recruits few new T cells.

V lost 3 bases and J lost 0, with 15 bases in between. The CDR3 has 17 residues. CDR1 and CDR2 from the germline V gene are LNHDA and SQIVND (reference sequence). TCRdb analysed the RT-PCR reads with MiXCR anew, one entry per CDR3 protein. The repertoire holds roughly 710,000 distinct CDR3 sequences, with around 13% as singletons. The sequenced sample was PBMCs from blood, obtained 14 days before vaccination. The chain has TRBV19 and TRBJ2-1; D is perhaps TRBD2 (6 bases). This receptor was taken from a man in his forties or fifties who received an inactivated influenza vaccine. The CDR3 region is CASSMWGSGVSYNEQFF. The CDR3, as DNA: TGTGCCAGTAGTATGTGGGGTAGCGGAGTCTCCTACAATGAGCAGTTCTTC.